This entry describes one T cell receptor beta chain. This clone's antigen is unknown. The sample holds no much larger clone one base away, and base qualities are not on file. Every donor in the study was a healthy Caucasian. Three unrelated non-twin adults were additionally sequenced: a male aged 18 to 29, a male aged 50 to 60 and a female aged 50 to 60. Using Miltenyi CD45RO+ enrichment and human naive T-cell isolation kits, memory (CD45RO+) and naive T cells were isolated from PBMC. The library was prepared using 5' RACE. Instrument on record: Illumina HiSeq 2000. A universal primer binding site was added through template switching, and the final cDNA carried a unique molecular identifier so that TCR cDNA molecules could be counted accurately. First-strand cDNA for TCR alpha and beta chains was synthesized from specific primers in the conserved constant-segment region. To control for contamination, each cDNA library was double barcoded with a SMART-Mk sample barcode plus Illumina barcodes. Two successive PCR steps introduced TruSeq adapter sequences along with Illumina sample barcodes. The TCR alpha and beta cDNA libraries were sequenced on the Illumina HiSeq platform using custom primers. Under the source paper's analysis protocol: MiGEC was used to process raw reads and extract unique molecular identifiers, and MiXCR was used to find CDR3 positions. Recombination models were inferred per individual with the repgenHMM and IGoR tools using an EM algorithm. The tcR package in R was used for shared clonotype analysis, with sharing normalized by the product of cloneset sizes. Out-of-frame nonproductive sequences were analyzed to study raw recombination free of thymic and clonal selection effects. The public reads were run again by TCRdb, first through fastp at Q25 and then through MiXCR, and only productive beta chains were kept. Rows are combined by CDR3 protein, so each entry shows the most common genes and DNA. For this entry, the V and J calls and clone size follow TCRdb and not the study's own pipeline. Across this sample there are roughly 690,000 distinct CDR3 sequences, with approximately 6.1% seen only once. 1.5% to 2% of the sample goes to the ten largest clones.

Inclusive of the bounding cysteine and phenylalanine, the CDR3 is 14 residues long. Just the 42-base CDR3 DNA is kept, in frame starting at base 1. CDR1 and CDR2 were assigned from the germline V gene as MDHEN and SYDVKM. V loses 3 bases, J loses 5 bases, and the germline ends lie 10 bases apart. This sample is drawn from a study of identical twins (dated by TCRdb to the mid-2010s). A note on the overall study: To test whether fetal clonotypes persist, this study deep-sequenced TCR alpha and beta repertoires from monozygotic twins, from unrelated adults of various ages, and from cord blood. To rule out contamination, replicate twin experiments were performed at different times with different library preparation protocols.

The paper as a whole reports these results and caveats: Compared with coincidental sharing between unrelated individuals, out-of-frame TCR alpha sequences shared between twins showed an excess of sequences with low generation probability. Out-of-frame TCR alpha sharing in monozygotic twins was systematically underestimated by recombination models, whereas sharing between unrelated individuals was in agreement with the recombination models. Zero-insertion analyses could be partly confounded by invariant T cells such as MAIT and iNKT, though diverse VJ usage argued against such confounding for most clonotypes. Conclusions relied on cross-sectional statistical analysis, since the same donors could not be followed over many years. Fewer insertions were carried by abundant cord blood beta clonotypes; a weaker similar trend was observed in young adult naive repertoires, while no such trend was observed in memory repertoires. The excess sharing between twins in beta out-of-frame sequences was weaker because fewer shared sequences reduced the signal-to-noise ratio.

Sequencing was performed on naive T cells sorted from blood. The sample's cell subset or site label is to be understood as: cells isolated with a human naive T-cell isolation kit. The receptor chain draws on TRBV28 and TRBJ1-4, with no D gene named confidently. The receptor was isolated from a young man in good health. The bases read TGTGCCAGCAGTTTCCCCTCCAACAATGAAAAACTGTTTTTT. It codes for CASSFPSNNEKLFF. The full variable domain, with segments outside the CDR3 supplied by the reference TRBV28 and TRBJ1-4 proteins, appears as DVKVTQSSRYLVKRTGEKVFLECVQDMDHENMFWYRQDPGLGLRLIYFSYDVKMKEKGDIPEGYSVSREKKERFSLILESASTNQTSMYLCASSFPSNNEKLFFGSGTQLSVL.